This is a list of T cell receptor beta chains from one sample in a study of shared clonotypes between healthy human individuals. Clones were read by immunoSEQ multiplex PCR, and TCRdb kept only the in-frame ones, dropping some. The table lists 800,000 to 1,200,000 clones, about 80% of them singletons. The sequencing input was memory CD4+ T cells from PBMCs. Receptor source: a man between 18 and 35 years old in good health. Some clones in this sample may be carry-over from other donors' samples. The CDR3 runs from the conserved cysteine through the conserved F or W. A D gene is named only where the DNA matches it firmly. Clone sizes are given selectively: once, few, many, or a class where the clone is expanded.

clone size	V gene	D gene	J gene	CDR3 length	CDR3 DNA	CDR3 protein
-	TRBV2	-	TRBJ2-2	13	TGTGCCAGCAGTGAAAACAACTTCGGGGAGCTGTTTTTT	CASSENNFGELFF
once	TRBV4-2	-	TRBJ2-7	16	TGTGCCAGCAGCCAAGGTACGGGACAAGGGAACTACGAGCAGTACTTC	CASSQGTGQGNYEQYF
few	TRBV7-9	-	TRBJ2-2	15	TGTGCCAGCCAACCTCACGACCGGAACACCGGGGAGCTGTTTTTT	CASQPHDRNTGELFF
-	TRBV7-3	-	TRBJ2-2	14	TGTGCCAGCAGCTTAGAAGTGAACACCGGGGAGCTGTTTTTT	CASSLEVNTGELFF
-	TRBV11-2	-	TRBJ2-2	16	TGTGCCAGCAGCATCAGACAGGTGACCAACACCGGGGAGCTGTTTTTT	CASSIRQVTNTGELFF
few	TRBV5-4	TRBD2	TRBJ2-2	16	TGTGCCAGCAGCCCACAGGAGGGAGGGCACACCGGGGAGCTGTTTTTT	CASSPQEGGHTGELFF
-	TRBV11-2	TRBD2	TRBJ2-1	17	TGTGCCAGCAGCTCCCCCGGGCGGGAGGGCCGATGGAATGAGCAGTTCTTC	CASSSPGREGRWNEQFF
-	TRBV5-4	TRBD2	TRBJ2-1	15	TGTGCCAGAAGCTCCCTACTAGCGGGCAACAATGAGCAGTTCTTC	CARSSLLAGNNEQFF
-	TRBV10-2	-	TRBJ1-3	15	TGCGCCAGCACCAGAACAGGGACCTCTGGAAACACCATATATTTT	CASTRTGTSGNTIYF
-	TRBV23-1	TRBD2	TRBJ2-2	16	TGCGCCAGCAGTCAAGGATACCGGGAGGGAACCGGGGAGCTGTTTTTT	CASSQGYREGTGELFF
few	TRBV29-1	-	TRBJ1-5	14	TGCAGCGTTGCGGAGGAATATAGCAATCAGCCCCAGCATTTT	CSVAEEYSNQPQHF
-	TRBV5-1	-	TRBJ2-6	15	TGCGCCAGCAGCTTGGGCAAACCTGGGGCCAACGTCCTGACTTTC	CASSLGKPGANVLTF
-	TRBV18	-	TRBJ1-1	15	TGTGCCAGCTCACCACGACAACAAGGGAACACTGAAGCTTTCTTT	CASSPRQQGNTEAFF
few	TRBV5-1	TRBD1	TRBJ1-5	13	TGCGCCAGCAGCCCGACAGGGGGACAGCCCCAGCATTTT	CASSPTGGQPQHF
-	TRBV12-5	-	TRBJ1-2	17	TGTGCTAGCACTACAGAGATGGCCATTTCATCTGGCTATGGCTACACCTTC	CASTTEMAISSGYGYTF
-	TRBV2	-	TRBJ2-7	14	TGTGCCAGCAGAGTGCAGGGGAGCTCCTACGAGCAGTACTTC	CASRVQGSSYEQYF
-	TRBV9	-	TRBJ2-7	15	TGTGCCAGCAGCCCCCGTGGGGCAGGGAGCTACGAGCAGTACTTC	CASSPRGAGSYEQYF
-	TRBV18	TRBD1	TRBJ1-4	15	TGTGCCAGCTCACCACCCGGACAGGGTGGTGAAAAACTGTTTTTT	CASSPPGQGGEKLFF
-	TRBV5-5	-	TRBJ1-4	17	TGTGCCAGCAGCTTGGCAGGGGATCTTCGCACTAATGAAAAACTGTTTTTT	CASSLAGDLRTNEKLFF
-	TRBV5-6	TRBD2	TRBJ2-5	15	TGTGCCAGCAGCTTTCCTGGGACTACACAAGAGACCCAGTACTTC	CASSFPGTTQETQYF
-	TRBV6-6	TRBD2	TRBJ2-1	16	TGTGCCAGCAGTCCCTCGACTAGCGGGATCCCCAATGAGCAGTTCTTC	CASSPSTSGIPNEQFF
-	TRBV5-1	TRBD1	TRBJ2-7	14	TGCGCCAGCCAGCAGGGACAGGGTCACCACGAGCAGTACTTC	CASQQGQGHHEQYF
once	TRBV18	-	TRBJ1-2	14	TGTGCCAGCTCACCACCGGCCGGGGACTATGGCTACACCTTC	CASSPPAGDYGYTF
-	TRBV7-6	TRBD1	TRBJ1-5	16	TGTGCCAGCAGCCGAACAGGGGGCGCGGGCAATCAGCCCCAGCATTTT	CASSRTGGAGNQPQHF
-	TRBV18	-	TRBJ2-5	14	TGTGCCAGCTCACCACCCGCCCCCATGGAGACCCAGTACTTC	CASSPPAPMETQYF
few	TRBV7-9	-	TRBJ2-5	14	TGTGCCAGCAGCTTAATGGACGGGGGAGAGACCCAGTACTTC	CASSLMDGGETQYF
-	TRBV7-2	-	TRBJ2-7	14	TGTGCCAGCAGCCTCGATAAAGGCCCCTACGAGCAGTACTTC	CASSLDKGPYEQYF
-	TRBV5-1	-	TRBJ1-4	13	TGCGCCAGCAGCGCACAGGGTAGTGAAAAACTGTTTTTT	CASSAQGSEKLFF
-	TRBV19	-	TRBJ1-1	13	TGTGCCAGTAGTATAAATGGGGGCACTGAAGCTTTCTTT	CASSINGGTEAFF
-	TRBV16	-	TRBJ1-5	13	TGTGCCAGCAGCCAATCGACCAATCAGCCCCAGCATTTT	CASSQSTNQPQHF
-	TRBV28	TRBD1	TRBJ1-2	15	TGTGCCAGCAGTTCACCCAGAGGGCAGGGGGGTGGCTACACCTTC	CASSSPRGQGGGYTF
-	TRBV6-5	-	TRBJ2-3	15	TGTGCCAGCAGTTACAGGGCAGCCAGCACAGATACGCAGTATTTT	CASSYRAASTDTQYF
-	TRBV5-1	TRBD1	TRBJ1-1	14	TGCGCCAGCAGCCCGGGACAGGGGACCACTGAAGCTTTCTTT	CASSPGQGTTEAFF
once	TRBV5-6	-	TRBJ2-1	15	TGTGCCAGCAGCGCCCCGTCGTACTCCTACAATGAGCAGTTCTTC	CASSAPSYSYNEQFF
-	TRBV28	-	TRBJ1-2	13	TGTGCCAGCAGTTCCCGACCCGATTTGGGCTACACCTTC	CASSSRPDLGYTF
-	TRBV7-3	TRBD1	TRBJ2-7	14	TGTGCCAGCAGCCGGGACAGATTTTCCTACGAGCAGTACTTC	CASSRDRFSYEQYF
-	TRBV7-3	TRBD2	TRBJ2-1	16	TGTGCCAGCAGCTTCCGACTAGCGGGAGGTAACAATGAGCAGTTCTTC	CASSFRLAGGNNEQFF
once	TRBV29-1	-	TRBJ2-3	14	TGCAGCGTAGTCCGGGGGACAAGCACAGATACGCAGTATTTT	CSVVRGTSTDTQYF
-	TRBV20-1	-	TRBJ2-7	11	TGCAGTGCTAGAGTGGCACACGAGCAGTACTTC	CSARVAHEQYF
once	TRBV21-1	-	TRBJ2-2	20	TGTGCCAGCAGCAAATGCCCAGGGTGGCAGAAAGTTGAGAACACCGGGGAGCTGTTTTTT	CASSKCPGWQKVENTGELFF
-	TRBV5-8	-	TRBJ1-3	14	TGTGCCAGCAGCTTGGAGGGGTTCGGAAACACCATATATTTT	CASSLEGFGNTIYF
-	TRBV18	TRBD1	TRBJ2-1	15	TGTGCCAGCTCATCGGGACAGGGAAGGCGGGATGAGCAGTTCTTC	CASSSGQGRRDEQFF
few	TRBV14	-	TRBJ1-5	15	TGTGCCAGCAGCCAAGATGAGTATAGCAATCAGCCCCAGCATTTT	CASSQDEYSNQPQHF
-	TRBV27	-	TRBJ1-1	15	TGTGCCAGCAGTTCAGGGGCCCGAACGAACACTGAAGCTTTCTTT	CASSSGARTNTEAFF
few	TRBV18	-	TRBJ1-5	15	TGTGCCAGCTCCCCTTCAGGGGCTAGAAATCAGCCCCAGCATTTT	CASSPSGARNQPQHF
-	TRBV7-8	-	TRBJ2-2	15	TGTGCCAGCAGCCCCCCGGGTTGGCGATCCGGGGAGCTGTTTTTT	CASSPPGWRSGELFF
-	TRBV7-8	-	TRBJ2-5	15	TGTGCCAGCAGCTTAGAGGGCGCAGGGGGGGAGACCCAGTACTTC	CASSLEGAGGETQYF
once	TRBV20-1	-	TRBJ1-1	11	TGCAGTGCTATAGGTAGCACTGAAGCTTTCTTT	CSAIGSTEAFF
-	TRBV19	-	TRBJ1-5	15	TGTGCCAGTAGTACCTCGAGGAGAGGCAATCAGCCCCAGCATTTT	CASSTSRRGNQPQHF
few	TRBV6-6	-	TRBJ1-4	13	TGTGCCAGCAGAAGGTCCGCTAATGAAAAACTGTTTTTT	CASRRSANEKLFF
-	TRBV6-5	TRBD2	TRBJ2-7	15	TGTGCCAGCAGCAGTCGGTCAGCGGGAGGTTGGGAGCAGTACTTC	CASSSRSAGGWEQYF
few	TRBV7-9	TRBD1	TRBJ1-1	13	TGTGCCAGCAGCTTTTATTCCAGGGGGGAAGCTTTCTTT	CASSFYSRGEAFF
-	TRBV5-1	-	TRBJ1-2	12	TGCGCCAGCAGCAGGGGGGACTATGGCTACACCTTC	CASSRGDYGYTF